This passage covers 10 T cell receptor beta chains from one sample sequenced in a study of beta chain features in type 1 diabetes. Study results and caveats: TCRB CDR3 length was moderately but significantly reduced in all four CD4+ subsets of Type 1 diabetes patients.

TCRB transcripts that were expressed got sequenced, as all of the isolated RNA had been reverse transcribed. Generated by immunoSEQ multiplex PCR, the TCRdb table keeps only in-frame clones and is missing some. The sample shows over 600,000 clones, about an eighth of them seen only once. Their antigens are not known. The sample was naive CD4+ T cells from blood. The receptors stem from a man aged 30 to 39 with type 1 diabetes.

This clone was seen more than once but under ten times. CDR3 loop: CASSARDLTDTQYF. The CDR3 nucleotides read TGTGCCAGCAGTGCCCGGGACTTAACAGATACGCAGTATTTT. This chain links TRBV2 with TRBJ2-3; weak D call: TRBD2 (6 bases). Deletions cut 4 bases from V and 3 bases from J, with 11 bases between. Germline V gene lookup returns CDR1 SNHLY and CDR2 FYNNEI. There are 14 residues in the CDR3.

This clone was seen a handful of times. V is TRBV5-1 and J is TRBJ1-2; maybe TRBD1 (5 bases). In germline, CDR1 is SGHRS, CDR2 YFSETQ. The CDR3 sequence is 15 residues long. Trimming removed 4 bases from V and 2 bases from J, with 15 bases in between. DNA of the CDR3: TGCGCCAGCAGCCCCATGGGGACGGAGAACTATGGCTACACCTTC. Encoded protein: CASSPMGTENYGYTF. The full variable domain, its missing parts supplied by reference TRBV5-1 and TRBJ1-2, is KAGVTQTPRYLIKTRGQQVTLSCSPISGHRSVSWYQQTPGQGLQFLFEYFSETQRNKGNFPGRFSGRQFSNSRSEMNVSTLELGDSALYLCASSPMGTENYGYTFGSGTRLTVV.

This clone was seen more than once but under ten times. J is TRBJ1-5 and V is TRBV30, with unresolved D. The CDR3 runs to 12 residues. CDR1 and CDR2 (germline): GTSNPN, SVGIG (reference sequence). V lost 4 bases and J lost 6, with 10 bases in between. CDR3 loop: CAWTPEGQPQHF. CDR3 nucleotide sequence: TGTGCCTGGACCCCTGAGGGTCAGCCCCAGCATTTT. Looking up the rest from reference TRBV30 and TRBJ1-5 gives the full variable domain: SQTIHQWPATLVQPVGSPLSLECTVEGTSNPNLYWYRQAAGRGLQLLFYSVGIGQISSEVPQNLSASRPQDRQFILSSKKLLLSDSGFYLCAWTPEGQPQHFGDGTRLSIL.

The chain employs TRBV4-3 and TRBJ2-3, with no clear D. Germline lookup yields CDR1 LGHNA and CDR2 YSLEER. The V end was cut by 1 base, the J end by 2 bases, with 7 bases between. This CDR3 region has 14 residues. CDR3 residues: CASSQGHYTDTQYF. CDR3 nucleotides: TGCGCCAGCAGCCAAGGCCACTACACAGATACGCAGTATTTT.

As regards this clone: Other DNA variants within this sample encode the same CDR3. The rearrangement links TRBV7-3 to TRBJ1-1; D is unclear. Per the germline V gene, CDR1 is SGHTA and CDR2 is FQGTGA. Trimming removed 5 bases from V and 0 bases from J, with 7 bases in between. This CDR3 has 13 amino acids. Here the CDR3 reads CASSLTLNTEAFF. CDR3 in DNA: TGTGCCAGCAGCCTGACCTTGAACACTGAAGCTTTCTTT. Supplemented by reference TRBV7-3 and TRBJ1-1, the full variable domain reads GAGVSQTPSNKVTEKGKYVELRCDPISGHTALYWYRQSLGQGPEFLIYFQGTGAADDSGLPNDRFFAVRPEGSVSTLKIQRTERGDSAVYLCASSLTLNTEAFFGQGTRLTVV.

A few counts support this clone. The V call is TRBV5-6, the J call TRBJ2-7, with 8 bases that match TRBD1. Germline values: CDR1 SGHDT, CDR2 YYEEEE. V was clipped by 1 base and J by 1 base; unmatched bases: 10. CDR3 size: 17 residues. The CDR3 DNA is TGTGCCAGCAGCTTGCTTATTGGGACAGGAACTTCCTACGAGCAGTACTTC. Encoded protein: CASSLLIGTGTSYEQYF.

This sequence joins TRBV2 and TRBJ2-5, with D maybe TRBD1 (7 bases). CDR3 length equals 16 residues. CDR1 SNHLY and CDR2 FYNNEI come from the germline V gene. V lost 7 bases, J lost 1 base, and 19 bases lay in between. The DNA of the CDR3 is TGTGCCAGCACCCGGGAGACAGGGTTGGGCCAAGAGACCCAGTACTTC. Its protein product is CASTRETGLGQETQYF. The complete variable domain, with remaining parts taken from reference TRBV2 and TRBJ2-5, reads EPEVTQTPSHQVTQMGQEVILRCVPISNHLYFYWYRQILGQKVEFLVSFYNNEISEKSEIFDDQFSVERPDGSNFTLKIRSTKLEDSAMYFCASTRETGLGQETQYFGPGTRLLVL.

The CDR3 sequence is CASSPGQPDQPQHF. In DNA, the CDR3 is TGTGCCAGCAGTCCGGGACAACCTGATCAGCCCCAGCATTTT. The rearrangement uses TRBV6-5 and TRBJ1-5; weak D call: TRBD1 (6 bases). The CDR3 totals 14 residues. Germline loops: CDR1 MNHEY, CDR2 SVGAGI. Deletions cut 5 bases from V and 5 bases from J, with 13 bases between.

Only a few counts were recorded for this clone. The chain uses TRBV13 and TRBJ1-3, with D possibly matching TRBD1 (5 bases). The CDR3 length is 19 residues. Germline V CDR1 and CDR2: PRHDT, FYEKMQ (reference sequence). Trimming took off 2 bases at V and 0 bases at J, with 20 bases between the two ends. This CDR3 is CASSLPMDLGLDSGNTIYF. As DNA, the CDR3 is TGTGCCAGCAGCTTACCCATGGATCTGGGACTCGACTCTGGAAACACCATATATTTT.

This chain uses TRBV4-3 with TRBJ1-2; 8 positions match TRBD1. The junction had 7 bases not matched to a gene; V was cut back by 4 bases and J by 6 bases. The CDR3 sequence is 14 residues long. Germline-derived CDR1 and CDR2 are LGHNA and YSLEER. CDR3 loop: CASSPWTGSNGYTF. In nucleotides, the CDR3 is TGCGCCAGCAGCCCGTGGACAGGGTCAAATGGCTACACCTTC.